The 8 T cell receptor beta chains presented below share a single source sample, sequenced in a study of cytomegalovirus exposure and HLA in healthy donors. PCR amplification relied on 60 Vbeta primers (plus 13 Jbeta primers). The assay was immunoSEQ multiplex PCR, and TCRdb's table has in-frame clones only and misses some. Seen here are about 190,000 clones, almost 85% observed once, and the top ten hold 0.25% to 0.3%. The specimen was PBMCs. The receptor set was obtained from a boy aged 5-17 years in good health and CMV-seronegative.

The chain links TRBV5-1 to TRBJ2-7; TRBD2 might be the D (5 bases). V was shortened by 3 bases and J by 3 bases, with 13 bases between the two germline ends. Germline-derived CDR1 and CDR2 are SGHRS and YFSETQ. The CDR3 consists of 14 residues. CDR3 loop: CASSSPSGHYEQYF. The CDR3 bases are TGCGCCAGCAGCTCCCCCAGCGGCCACTACGAGCAGTACTTC.

CDR3 residues: CASSLTSGTYEQYF. Here the CDR3 DNA reads TGTGCCAGCAGCTTAACTTCAGGGACCTACGAGCAGTACTTC. The chain links TRBV7-9 to TRBJ2-7; tentatively, D is TRBD1 (5 bases). The V and J ends lost 2 bases and 2 bases respectively, with 10 bases between them. The CDR3 runs to 14 residues. CDR1 is SEHNR and CDR2 is FQNEAQ in the germline V gene (reference sequence).

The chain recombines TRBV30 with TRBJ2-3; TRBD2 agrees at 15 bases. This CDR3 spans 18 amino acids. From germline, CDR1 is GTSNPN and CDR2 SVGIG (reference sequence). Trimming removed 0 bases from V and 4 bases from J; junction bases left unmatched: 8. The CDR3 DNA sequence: TGTGCCTGGAGTGTTAAGAGGACTAGCGGGAGGGCCCCAGATACGCAGTATTTT. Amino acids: CAWSVKRTSGRAPDTQYF.

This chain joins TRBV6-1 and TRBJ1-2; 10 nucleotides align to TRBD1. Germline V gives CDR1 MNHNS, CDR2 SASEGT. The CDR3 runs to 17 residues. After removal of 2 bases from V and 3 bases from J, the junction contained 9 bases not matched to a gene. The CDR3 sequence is CASSEPLTGGWDYGYTF. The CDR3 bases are TGTGCCAGCAGTGAACCACTGACAGGGGGCTGGGACTATGGCTACACCTTC.

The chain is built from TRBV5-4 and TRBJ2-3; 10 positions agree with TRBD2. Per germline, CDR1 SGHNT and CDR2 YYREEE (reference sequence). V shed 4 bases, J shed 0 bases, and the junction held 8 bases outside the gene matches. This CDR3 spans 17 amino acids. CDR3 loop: CASSARIAGGSTDTQYF. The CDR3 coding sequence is TGTGCCAGCAGCGCCCGAATAGCGGGGGGTAGCACAGATACGCAGTATTTT.

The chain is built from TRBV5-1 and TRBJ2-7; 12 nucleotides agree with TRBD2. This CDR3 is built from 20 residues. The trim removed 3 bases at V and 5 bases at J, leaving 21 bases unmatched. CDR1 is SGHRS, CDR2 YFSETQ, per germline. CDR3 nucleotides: TGCGCCAGCAGCTATAAAACCGGACTAGCGGGACAACTTCTTTCCCACGAGCAGTACTTC. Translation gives CASSYKTGLAGQLLSHEQYF.

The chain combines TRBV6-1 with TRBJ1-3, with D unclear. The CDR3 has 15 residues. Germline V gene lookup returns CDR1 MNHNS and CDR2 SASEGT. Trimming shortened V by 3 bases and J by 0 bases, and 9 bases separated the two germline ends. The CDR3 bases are TGTGCCAGCAGTGAGGTACAGAGCTCTGGAAACACCATATATTTT. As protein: CASSEVQSSGNTIYF.

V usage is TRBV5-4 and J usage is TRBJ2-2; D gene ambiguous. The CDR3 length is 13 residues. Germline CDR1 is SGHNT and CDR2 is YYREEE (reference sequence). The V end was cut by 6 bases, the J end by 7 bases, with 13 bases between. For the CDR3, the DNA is TGTGCCAGCATCCGAGGAATTGACGGGGAGCTGTTTTTT. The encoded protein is CASIRGIDGELFF.